This entry concerns a single T cell receptor beta chain. Per the germline V gene, CDR1 is SGHDT and CDR2 is YYEEEE. V trimming: 2 bases; J trimming: 6 bases; junction bases outside the gene matches: 5. The CDR3 has 15 residues. Using immunoSEQ multiplex PCR, the repertoire was profiled, and TCRdb retains in-frame clones only, with some absent. The sample shows 37,000 or so clones, 80% to 90% of them seen only once. This entry is derived from a study of T cell changes during pregnancy in multiple sclerosis. The receptor was derived from a female donor with multiple sclerosis, enrolled in a pregnancy study. This chain links TRBV5-6 with TRBJ2-2; 9 bases fit TRBD1. The specimen was CD4+ T cells from peripheral blood mononuclear cells, collected in the first trimester of pregnancy. This chain's CDR3 is CASSFRDRAAGELFF. In DNA form, the CDR3 reads TGTGCCAGCAGCTTCCGGGACAGGGCCGCCGGGGAGCTGTTTTTT.